The clone carrying this T cell receptor (beta chain) showed up just once. These data are taken from a study of blood T cell repertoires in COVID-19. Study-level background: Samples of COVID-19 (acute and convalescent) were obtained from the United States, Italy and Spain. From T cells, B-cell-depleted T cells, or PBMCs came the material, which was cDNA or gDNA.

The CDR3 runs 17 residues. J gave up 2 bases and V 3 bases, and 9 bases lay outside the gene matches. CDR1 and CDR2 (germline): DFQATT, SNEGSKA (reference sequence). Sequencing was performed with immunoSEQ multiplex PCR; in TCRdb, only in-frame clones are kept and a portion is missing. Seen here are 95,000 to 100,000 clones, 79% observed once, and the top ten hold 15% to 20%. The receptor was isolated from a woman of 80 years or more with active or convalescent COVID-19. Sequencing was performed on peripheral blood. The rearrangement uses TRBV20-1 and TRBJ2-2; 10 nucleotides agree with TRBD2. CDR3 sequence (DNA): TGCAGTGCTAGTCAGCTACTAGCGGGAAAAAACACCGGGGAGCTGTTTTTT. This translates into CSASQLLAGKNTGELFF.